Below, 4 T cell receptor beta chains from the same sample are listed, as sequenced in a study of T-cell reconstitution after alpha-beta-depleted transplantation in children. Unique molecular identifiers were incorporated into the prepared TCRbeta library. MiXCR, applied by TCRdb to the PCR reads, yields one record per CDR3 protein. The sample consists of approximately 240,000 distinct CDR3 sequences, roughly a tenth of them appearing once. The sequences come from PBMCs from the stem cell graft donor, collected from the stem cell graft. The receptors shown here come from a human donor who donated a stem cell graft to a child with SCID.

Ten or more counts support this clonotype. The chain combines TRBV12-3 or TRBV12-4 with TRBJ2-1; 7 bases agree with TRBD1. V dropped 2 bases and J dropped 7; count of bases not matched to a gene: 8. This CDR3 contains 15 residues. The CDR3 DNA reads TGTGCCAGCAGTTTAACATCACAGGGGAGAAATGAGCAGTTCTTC. It translates to CASSLTSQGRNEQFF.

This clonotype was detected many times. V usage is TRBV18 and J usage is TRBJ1-5; D remains ambiguous. With 4 bases removed from V and 5 bases from J, the gap between germline ends came to 9 bases. The CDR3 spans 13 residues. Looked up from germline, CDR1 is KGHSH and CDR2 is LQKENI. The CDR3 region has the DNA TGTGCCAGCTCACTGTTAAGAGATCAGCCCCAGCATTTT. Protein sequence: CASSLLRDQPQHF. Supplemented by reference TRBV18 and TRBJ1-5, the full variable domain reads NAGVMQNPRHLVRRRGQEARLRCSPMKGHSHVYWYRQLPEEGLKFMVYLQKENIIDESGMPKERFSAEFPKEGPSILRIQQVVRGDSAAYFCASSLLRDQPQHFGDGTRLSIL.

At least ten counts were recorded for this clonotype. The chain combines TRBV7-2 with TRBJ1-5; unclear D gene. Trimming left V 1 base short and J 3 bases short, with 10 bases between. The CDR3 sequence is 15 residues long. The germline gives CDR1 SGHTA, CDR2 FQGNSA. The chain's CDR3 is CASSLVGPTNQPQHF. The CDR3 coding sequence is TGTGCCAGCAGCTTAGTAGGACCCACCAATCAGCCCCAGCATTTT.

In its sample, this clonotype was seen a few times. This may stem from a read error, because a much larger clone lies one nucleotide away. In nucleotides, the CDR3 is TGTGACAGCGGACCGGGACAGGGGATGACACCCCTCCACTTT. Protein sequence: CDSGPGQGMTPLHF. The rearrangement links TRBV27 to TRBJ1-6; 10 nucleotides line up with TRBD1. The CDR3 extends over 14 amino acids. Germline-derived CDR1 and CDR2 are MNHEY and SMNVEV (reference sequence).